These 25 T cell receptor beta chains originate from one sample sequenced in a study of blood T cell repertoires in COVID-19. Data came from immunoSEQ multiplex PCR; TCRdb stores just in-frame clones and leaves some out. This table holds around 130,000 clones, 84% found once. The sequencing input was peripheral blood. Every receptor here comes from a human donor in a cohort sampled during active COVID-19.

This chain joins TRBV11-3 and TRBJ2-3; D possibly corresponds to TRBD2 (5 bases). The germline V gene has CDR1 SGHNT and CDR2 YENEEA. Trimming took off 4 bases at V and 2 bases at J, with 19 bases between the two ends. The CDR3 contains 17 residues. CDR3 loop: CASSYGNASRPTDTQYF. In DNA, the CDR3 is TGTGCCAGCAGCTACGGGAACGCGTCCCGGCCCACAGATACGCAGTATTTT.

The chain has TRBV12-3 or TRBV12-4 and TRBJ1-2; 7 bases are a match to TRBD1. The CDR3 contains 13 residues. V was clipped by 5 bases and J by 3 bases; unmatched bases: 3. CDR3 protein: CASSKTGHYGYTF. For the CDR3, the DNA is TGTGCCAGCAGTAAGACAGGGCACTATGGCTACACCTTC.

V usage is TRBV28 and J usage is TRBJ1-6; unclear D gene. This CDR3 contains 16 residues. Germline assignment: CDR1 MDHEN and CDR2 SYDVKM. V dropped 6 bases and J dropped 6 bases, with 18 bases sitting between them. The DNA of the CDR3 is TGTGCCAGCAGACTTTACGTACGTGGCGGTAATTCACCCCTCCACTTT. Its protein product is CASRLYVRGGNSPLHF.

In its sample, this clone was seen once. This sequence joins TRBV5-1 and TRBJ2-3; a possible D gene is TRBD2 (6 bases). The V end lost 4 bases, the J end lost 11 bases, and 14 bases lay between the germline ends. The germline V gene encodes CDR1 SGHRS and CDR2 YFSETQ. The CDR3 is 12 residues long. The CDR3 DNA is TGCGCCAGCAGCGGAGGGTCTATGGGGCAGTATTTT. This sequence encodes CASSGGSMGQYF.

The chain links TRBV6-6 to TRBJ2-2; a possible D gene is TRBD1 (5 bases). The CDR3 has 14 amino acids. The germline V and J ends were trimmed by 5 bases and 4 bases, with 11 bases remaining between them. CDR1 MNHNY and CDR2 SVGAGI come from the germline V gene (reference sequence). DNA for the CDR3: TGTGCCAGCAGTCGCCCAGGGCGCACCGGGGAGCTGTTTTTT. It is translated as CASSRPGRTGELFF.

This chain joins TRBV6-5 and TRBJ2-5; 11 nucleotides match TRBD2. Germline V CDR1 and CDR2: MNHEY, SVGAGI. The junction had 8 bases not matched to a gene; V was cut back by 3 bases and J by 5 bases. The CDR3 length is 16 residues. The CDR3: CASSYVAGGPQETQYF. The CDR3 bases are TGTGCCAGCAGTTATGTAGCGGGGGGGCCTCAGGAGACCCAGTACTTC.

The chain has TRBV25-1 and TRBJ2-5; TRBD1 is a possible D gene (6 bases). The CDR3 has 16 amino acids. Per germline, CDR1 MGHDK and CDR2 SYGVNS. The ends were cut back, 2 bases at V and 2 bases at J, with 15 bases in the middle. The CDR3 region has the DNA TGTGCCAGCAGTGAACCACACAGGGATCGGCAAGAGACCCAGTACTTC. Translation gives CASSEPHRDRQETQYF.

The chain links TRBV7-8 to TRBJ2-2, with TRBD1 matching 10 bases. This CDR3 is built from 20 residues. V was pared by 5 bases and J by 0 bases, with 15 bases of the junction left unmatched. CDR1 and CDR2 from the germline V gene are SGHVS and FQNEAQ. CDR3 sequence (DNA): TGTGCCAGCAGCCAGGGCAGCAAGGGACAGGGGAACCCGAACACCGGGGAGCTGTTTTTT. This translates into CASSQGSKGQGNPNTGELFF.

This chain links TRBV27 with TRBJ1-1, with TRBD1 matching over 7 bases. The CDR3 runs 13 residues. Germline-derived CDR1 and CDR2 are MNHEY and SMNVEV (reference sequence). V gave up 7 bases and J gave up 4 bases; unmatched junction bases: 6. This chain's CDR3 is CASKRQGGTEAFF. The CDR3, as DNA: TGTGCCAGCAAAAGACAGGGAGGCACTGAAGCTTTCTTT.

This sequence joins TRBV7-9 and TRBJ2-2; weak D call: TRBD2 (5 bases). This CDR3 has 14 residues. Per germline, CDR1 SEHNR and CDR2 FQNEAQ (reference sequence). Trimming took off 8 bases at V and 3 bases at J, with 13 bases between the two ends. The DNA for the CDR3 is TGTGCCAGCCCCCCGAGGGAGTACACCGGGGAGCTGTTTTTT. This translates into CASPPREYTGELFF.

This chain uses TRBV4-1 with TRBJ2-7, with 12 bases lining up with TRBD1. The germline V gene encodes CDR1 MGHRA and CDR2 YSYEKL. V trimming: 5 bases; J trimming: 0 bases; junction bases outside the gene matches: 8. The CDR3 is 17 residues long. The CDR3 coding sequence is TGCGCCAGCAGCGAAGGGACAGGGGGCCCAAGCTCCTACGAGCAGTACTTC. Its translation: CASSEGTGGPSSYEQYF.

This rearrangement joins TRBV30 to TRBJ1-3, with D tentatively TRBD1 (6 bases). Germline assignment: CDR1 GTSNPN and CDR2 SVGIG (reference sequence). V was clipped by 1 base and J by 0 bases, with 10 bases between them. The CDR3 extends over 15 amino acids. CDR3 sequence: CAWSEGERSGNTIYF. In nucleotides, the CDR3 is TGTGCCTGGAGTGAGGGGGAGCGCTCTGGAAACACCATATATTTT. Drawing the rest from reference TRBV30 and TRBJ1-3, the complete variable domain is SQTIHQWPATLVQPVGSPLSLECTVEGTSNPNLYWYRQAAGRGLQLLFYSVGIGQISSEVPQNLSASRPQDRQFILSSKKLLLSDSGFYLCAWSEGERSGNTIYFGEGSWLTVV.

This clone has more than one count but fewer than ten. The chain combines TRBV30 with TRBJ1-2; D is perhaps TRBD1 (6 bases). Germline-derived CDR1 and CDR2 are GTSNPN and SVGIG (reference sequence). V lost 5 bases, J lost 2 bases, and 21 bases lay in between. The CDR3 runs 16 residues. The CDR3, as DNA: TGTGCCTGGGAAAGACTCATTAACGACAGGAACTATGGCTACACCTTC. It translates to CAWERLINDRNYGYTF.

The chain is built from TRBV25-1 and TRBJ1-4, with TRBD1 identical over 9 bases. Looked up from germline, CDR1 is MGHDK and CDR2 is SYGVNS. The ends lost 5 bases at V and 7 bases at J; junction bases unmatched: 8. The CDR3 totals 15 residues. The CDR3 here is CASSPQTGGPEKLFF. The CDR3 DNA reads TGTGCCAGCAGTCCCCAGACAGGGGGTCCTGAAAAACTGTTTTTT.

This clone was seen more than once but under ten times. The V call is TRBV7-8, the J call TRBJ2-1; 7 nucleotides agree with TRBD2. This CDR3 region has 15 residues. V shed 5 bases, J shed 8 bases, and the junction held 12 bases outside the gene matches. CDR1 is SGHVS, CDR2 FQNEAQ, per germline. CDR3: CASSLRGDRDDEQFF. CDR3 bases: TGTGCCAGCAGCCTCCGGGGGGACCGAGATGATGAGCAGTTCTTC.

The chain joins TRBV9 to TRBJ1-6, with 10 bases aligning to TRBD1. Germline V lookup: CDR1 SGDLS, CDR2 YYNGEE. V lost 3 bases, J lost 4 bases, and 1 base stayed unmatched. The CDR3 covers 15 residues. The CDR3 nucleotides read TGTGCCAGCAGCGGGACAGGGGGATATAATTCACCCCTCCACTTT. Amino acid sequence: CASSGTGGYNSPLHF.

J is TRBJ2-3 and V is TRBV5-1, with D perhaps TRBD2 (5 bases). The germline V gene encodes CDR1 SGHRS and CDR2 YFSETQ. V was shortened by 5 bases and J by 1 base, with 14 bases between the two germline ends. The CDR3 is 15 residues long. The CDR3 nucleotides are TGCGCCAGCAGTTTAGGACTCCCTGGCACAGATACGCAGTATTTT. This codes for CASSLGLPGTDTQYF.

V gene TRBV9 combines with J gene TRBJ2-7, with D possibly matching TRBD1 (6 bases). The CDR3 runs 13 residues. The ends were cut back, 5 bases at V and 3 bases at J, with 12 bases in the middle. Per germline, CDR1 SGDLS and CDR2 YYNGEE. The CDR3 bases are TGTGCCAGCAGTAGACAGGATTACTACGAGCAGTACTTC. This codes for CASSRQDYYEQYF.

CDR3 residues: CASSIDTTGAGNTIYF. Here the CDR3 DNA reads TGTGCCAGTAGTATAGATACGACAGGGGCTGGAAACACCATATATTTT. V gene TRBV19 combines with J gene TRBJ1-3; 8 bases fit TRBD1. The CDR3 consists of 16 residues. Germline V gives CDR1 LNHDA, CDR2 SQIVND (reference sequence). The V and J ends lost 0 bases and 2 bases, in that order; junction bases with no gene match: 3.

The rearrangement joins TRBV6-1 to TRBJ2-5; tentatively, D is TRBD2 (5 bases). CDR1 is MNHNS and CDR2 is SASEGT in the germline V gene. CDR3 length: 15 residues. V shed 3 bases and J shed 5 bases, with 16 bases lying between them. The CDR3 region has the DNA TGTGCCAGCAGTGAGCTGGGAGCGATTGGGGAGACCCAGTACTTC. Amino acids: CASSELGAIGETQYF.

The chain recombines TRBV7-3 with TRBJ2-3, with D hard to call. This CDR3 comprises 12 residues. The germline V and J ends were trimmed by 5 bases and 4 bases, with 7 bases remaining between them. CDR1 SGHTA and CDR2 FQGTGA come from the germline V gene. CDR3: CASSPRSDTQYF. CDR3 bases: TGTGCCAGCAGCCCGCGGTCAGATACGCAGTATTTT.

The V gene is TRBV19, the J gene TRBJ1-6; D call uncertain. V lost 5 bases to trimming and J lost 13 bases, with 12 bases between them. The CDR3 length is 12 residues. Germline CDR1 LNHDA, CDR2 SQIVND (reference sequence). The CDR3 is CASSPLGGPLHF. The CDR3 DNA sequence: TGTGCCAGTAGTCCCCTCGGCGGGCCCCTCCACTTT.

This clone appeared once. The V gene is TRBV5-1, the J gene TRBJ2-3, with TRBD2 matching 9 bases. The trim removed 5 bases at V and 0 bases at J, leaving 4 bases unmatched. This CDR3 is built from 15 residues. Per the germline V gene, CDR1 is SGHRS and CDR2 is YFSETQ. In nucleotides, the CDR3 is TGCGCCAGCAGGGGAGCGGGGGGTAGCACAGATACGCAGTATTTT. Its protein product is CASRGAGGSTDTQYF.

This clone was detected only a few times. The CDR3 loop reads CASSPDRGGPDTQYF. In DNA, the CDR3 is TGTGCCAGCAGCCCCGACAGGGGAGGCCCAGATACGCAGTATTTT. The V gene is TRBV7-3, the J gene TRBJ2-3; the match to TRBD1 covers 8 bases. The J segment lost 4 bases and the V segment lost 5 bases, leaving 8 bases of the junction unmatched. There are 15 residues in the CDR3. Germline values: CDR1 SGHTA, CDR2 FQGTGA.

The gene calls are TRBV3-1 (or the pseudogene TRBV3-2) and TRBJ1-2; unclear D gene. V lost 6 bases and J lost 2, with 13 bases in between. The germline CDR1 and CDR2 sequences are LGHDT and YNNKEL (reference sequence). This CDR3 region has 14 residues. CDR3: CASSYSRGNYGYTF. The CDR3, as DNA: TGTGCCAGCAGTTACTCGCGCGGGAACTATGGCTACACCTTC.